These 17 T cell receptor beta chains share one sample of origin, sequenced in a study of blood T cell repertoires in COVID-19. TCRdb's table, derived via immunoSEQ multiplex PCR, lists solely in-frame clones and lacks some. There are some 40,000 clones in the sample; over 75% occur only once, and about two fifths lies in the top ten. The specimen was peripheral blood. The source is a man older than 75 with active or convalescent COVID-19.

This chain links TRBV6-2 or TRBV6-3 with TRBJ1-6; D might be TRBD1 (5 bases). The V gene lost 5 bases and the J gene lost 9 bases, with 14 bases spanning the gap. The CDR3 has 14 residues. Germline V gene sequence: CDR1 MNHEY, CDR2 SVGEGT. The CDR3 DNA reads TGTGCCAGCAGTGTACAGGCGGTCGGTTCACCCCTCCACTTT. Encoded protein: CASSVQAVGSPLHF.

This clone came up a few times. This chain's CDR3 is CATSDYGEAFF. CDR3 bases: TGTGCCACCAGTGATTACGGTGAAGCTTTCTTT. The V and J genes are TRBV24-1 and TRBJ1-1; D is uncertain. Germline lookup yields CDR1 KGHDR and CDR2 SFDVKD. The V and J ends lost 2 bases and 7 bases respectively, with 4 bases between them. The CDR3 extends over 11 amino acids.

The V gene is TRBV5-1, the J gene TRBJ1-2; 7 positions match TRBD1. J gave up 0 bases and V 4 bases, and 9 bases lay outside the gene matches. The CDR3 runs to 16 residues. Germline V gene data show CDR1 as SGHRS and CDR2 as YFSETQ. The CDR3 nucleotides read TGCGCCAGCAGCCGCGGGCCAGGGGGAACTAACTATGGCTACACCTTC. This codes for CASSRGPGGTNYGYTF.

The chain couples TRBV28 to TRBJ2-3; 13 nucleotides align to TRBD2. V shed 6 bases and J 6 bases; nucleotides not matched to a gene: 12. Germline V gene lookup returns CDR1 MDHEN and CDR2 SYDVKM. The CDR3 loop spans 17 amino acids. CDR3 in DNA: TGTGCCAGCAGCTTTCGGGGATTGGGACTAGCGGGGGATACGCAGTATTTT. This gives the protein CASSFRGLGLAGDTQYF.

The chain has TRBV7-3 and TRBJ2-1; 8 bases align to TRBD2. Per germline, CDR1 SGHTA and CDR2 FQGTGA. V gave up 4 bases and J gave up 9 bases; unmatched junction bases: 14. The CDR3 loop spans 16 amino acids. CDR3: CASSSAGTRDGGEQFF. Written as DNA, the CDR3 is TGTGCCAGCAGCTCCGCCGGGACTAGGGATGGGGGTGAGCAGTTCTTC.

The gene calls are TRBV7-2 and TRBJ1-5, with 7 nucleotides matching TRBD1. Germline V lookup: CDR1 SGHTA, CDR2 FQGNSA. J gave up 2 bases and V 4 bases, and 5 bases lay outside the gene matches. This CDR3 has 15 amino acids. CDR3 DNA sequence: TGTGCCAGCAGCTCAGGGGGTAGGGGCAATCAGCCCCAGCATTTT. Encoded protein: CASSSGGRGNQPQHF.

CDR3 sequence: CASSSGGELFF. CDR3 nucleotide sequence: TGTGCCAGCAGCTCCGGGGGGGAGCTGTTTTTT. The gene calls are TRBV7-3 and TRBJ2-2; D remains unclear. CDR3 length: 11 residues. Germline V gene sequence: CDR1 SGHTA, CDR2 FQGTGA. Trimming shortened V by 4 bases and J by 8 bases, and 5 bases separated the two germline ends.

The rearrangement uses TRBV28 and TRBJ2-3; D possibly corresponds to TRBD1 (5 bases). The CDR3 spans 13 residues. Trimming removed 6 bases at V and 3 bases at J, with 10 bases between. Germline V lookup: CDR1 MDHEN, CDR2 SYDVKM. CDR3 sequence (DNA): TGTGCCAGCAGACAGGCGAAGACAGATACGCAGTATTTT. Protein: CASRQAKTDTQYF.

The rearrangement uses TRBV24-1 and TRBJ2-3; 9 bases align to TRBD1. The CDR3 runs 14 residues. V lost 11 bases and J lost 4; bases outside the gene matches: 9. CDR1 and CDR2 from the germline V gene are KGHDR and SFDVKD. This chain's CDR3 is CANTGQGISDTQYF. The CDR3 nucleotides are TGTGCCAACACGGGACAGGGAATTTCAGATACGCAGTATTTT.

The chain is built from TRBV10-3 and TRBJ2-2, with TRBD2 identical over 7 bases. The length of the CDR3 is 15 residues. Losses at the gene ends were 3 bases for V and 1 base for J; bases not matched to a gene: 2. Germline values: CDR1 ENHRY, CDR2 SYGVKD. CDR3 loop: CAISDASGNTGELFF. CDR3 DNA: TGTGCCATCAGTGATGCTAGCGGGAACACCGGGGAGCTGTTTTTT.

The chain uses TRBV7-6 and TRBJ1-4, with 7 positions matching TRBD1. Looked up from germline, CDR1 is SGHVS and CDR2 is FNYEAQ. J lost 5 bases, V lost 3 bases, and 6 bases had no gene match. The CDR3 is 15 amino acids. The CDR3 DNA follows: TGTGCCAGCAGCTTCGGGGGACAGATAAATGAAAAACTGTTTTTT. This sequence encodes CASSFGGQINEKLFF.

This clone has only a few counts. J is TRBJ2-7 and V is TRBV27, with D uncertain. The CDR3 has 10 amino acids. The V end was cut by 8 bases, the J end by 3 bases, with 5 bases between. Germline V gene sequence: CDR1 MNHEY, CDR2 SMNVEV (reference sequence). In nucleotides, the CDR3 is TGTGCCAGCGGCCTCTACGAGCAGTACTTC. Translation: CASGLYEQYF.

The chain couples TRBV20-1 to TRBJ1-1; D gene unclear. Deletions cut 7 bases from V and 11 bases from J, with 14 bases between. The CDR3 runs 10 residues. In germline, CDR1 is DFQATT, CDR2 SNEGSKA (reference sequence). The DNA of the CDR3 is TGCAGTGTCACTAACCCGGTGGCTTTCTTT. Translated: CSVTNPVAFF.

This CDR3 is CASRTGDNQPQHF. Here the CDR3 DNA reads TGTGCCAGTAGGACAGGGGACAATCAGCCCCAGCATTTT. The chain has TRBV28 and TRBJ1-5; 9 positions match TRBD1. The germline V gene has CDR1 MDHEN and CDR2 SYDVKM. The CDR3 sequence is 13 residues long. V was clipped by 9 bases and J by 3 bases; unmatched bases: 3.

V is TRBV28 and J is TRBJ1-6; 8 bases agree with TRBD1. V lost 7 bases, J lost 7 bases, and 6 bases stayed unmatched. The CDR3 contains 14 residues. Germline V gene sequence: CDR1 MDHEN, CDR2 SYDVKM. CDR3 nucleotides: TGTGCCAGCACTTCGGACAGGGCCAATTCACCCCTCCACTTT. It encodes CASTSDRANSPLHF.

This clone was found once. The chain uses TRBV5-4 and TRBJ2-6; no firm D call. The V gene lost 0 bases and the J gene lost 0 bases, with 10 bases spanning the gap. Germline-derived CDR1 and CDR2 are SGHNT and YYREEE (reference sequence). The CDR3 extends over 17 amino acids. For the CDR3, the DNA is TGTGCCAGCAGCTTGGATCAGGCCTTCTCTGGGGCCAACGTCCTGACTTTC. This gives the protein CASSLDQAFSGANVLTF.

This sequence joins TRBV7-9 and TRBJ2-3; 10 bases align to TRBD2. This CDR3 has 16 residues. V lost 2 bases and J lost 3; bases outside the gene matches: 5. Germline lookup yields CDR1 SEHNR and CDR2 FQNEAQ (reference sequence). CDR3 sequence reads: CASSLYEREGTDTQYF. CDR3 DNA sequence: TGTGCCAGCAGCTTATATGAGCGGGAGGGAACAGATACGCAGTATTTT.